Listed below are T cell receptor beta chains from one sample, sequenced in a study of cytomegalovirus exposure and HLA in healthy donors. Libraries were prepared by immunoSEQ multiplex PCR; TCRdb keeps only in-frame clonotypes and omits some of them. This sample carries tens of thousands of clones, 70% to 90% of them seen once, and the ten largest clones take around 2.9%. Specimen: PBMCs. The receptors stem from a woman aged 25 to 39 in good health and CMV-seronegative. Each CDR3 is given with its conserved first and last residue. Each record gives: clone size, D gene, V gene, J gene, CDR3 DNA, CDR3 protein. The D gene is left open where the match is weak. The listing skips clone size in some rows; elsewhere it reads once, few, many or a size class.

clone_size: -
d_call: -
v_call: TRBV27
j_call: TRBJ1-5
cdr3_nt: TGTGCCAGCAGTTCTCAGGGTAGGGGTCAGCCCCAGCATTTT
cdr3_aa: CASSSQGRGQPQHF

clone_size: -
d_call: -
v_call: TRBV6-5
j_call: TRBJ1-1
cdr3_nt: TGTGCCAGCAGACCCCTATCGAACACTGAAGCTTTCTTT
cdr3_aa: CASRPLSNTEAFF

clone_size: -
d_call: -
v_call: TRBV9
j_call: TRBJ1-1
cdr3_nt: TGTGCCAGCAGCGTGGGCCAGAGGAACACTGAAGCTTTCTTT
cdr3_aa: CASSVGQRNTEAFF

clone_size: -
d_call: -
v_call: TRBV9
j_call: TRBJ1-2
cdr3_nt: TGTGCCAGCAGCGTAGAAGGTCCAGGGGAAAACTATGGCTACACCTTC
cdr3_aa: CASSVEGPGENYGYTF

clone_size: once
d_call: -
v_call: TRBV6-5
j_call: TRBJ1-1
cdr3_nt: TGTGCCAGCAGTTACGTGGCAGGGCTTAAATCTGAAGCTTTCTTT
cdr3_aa: CASSYVAGLKSEAFF

clone_size: -
d_call: -
v_call: TRBV7-2
j_call: TRBJ1-3
cdr3_nt: TGTGCCAGCAGCTTAGAACAGGGTTCTGGAAACACCATATATTTT
cdr3_aa: CASSLEQGSGNTIYF

clone_size: once
d_call: TRBD1
v_call: TRBV27
j_call: TRBJ1-2
cdr3_nt: TGTGCCAGCAGTCCCATGACAGGGATTAACTATGGCTACACCTTC
cdr3_aa: CASSPMTGINYGYTF

clone_size: -
d_call: TRBD1
v_call: TRBV13
j_call: TRBJ2-2
cdr3_nt: TGTGCCAGCAGCCTTGGACAGGGATCGAACACCGGGGAGCTGTTTTTT
cdr3_aa: CASSLGQGSNTGELFF

clone_size: -
d_call: TRBD1
v_call: TRBV29-1
j_call: TRBJ1-3
cdr3_nt: TGCGGACATGGGCAGGGGGGCGGAAACACCATATATTTT
cdr3_aa: CGHGQGGGNTIYF

clone_size: -
d_call: -
v_call: TRBV30
j_call: TRBJ2-7
cdr3_nt: TGTGCCTGGAGTGTAATGACAGTTACTGATGAGCAGTACTTC
cdr3_aa: CAWSVMTVTDEQYF

clone_size: once
d_call: -
v_call: TRBV28
j_call: TRBJ1-1
cdr3_nt: TGTGCCAGCAGTTTACAGGGAGGTAACACTGAAGCTTTCTTT
cdr3_aa: CASSLQGGNTEAFF

clone_size: -
d_call: -
v_call: TRBV30
j_call: TRBJ2-1
cdr3_nt: TGTGCCTGGAAACCACCAGGGAAGGGAAATGAGCAGTTCTTC
cdr3_aa: CAWKPPGKGNEQFF

clone_size: -
d_call: -
v_call: TRBV28
j_call: TRBJ2-5
cdr3_nt: TGTGCCAGCAACCAGAGGAGAAAACAAGAGACCCAGTACTTC
cdr3_aa: CASNQRRKQETQYF

clone_size: -
d_call: -
v_call: TRBV18
j_call: TRBJ1-2
cdr3_nt: TGTGCCAGCTCACCGCAGGGTGACTATGGCTACACCTTC
cdr3_aa: CASSPQGDYGYTF

clone_size: -
d_call: TRBD1
v_call: TRBV27
j_call: TRBJ1-1
cdr3_nt: TGTGCCAGCAGTTTCGCCCCAGGGGGCAATATCGACACTGAAGCTTTCTTT
cdr3_aa: CASSFAPGGNIDTEAFF

clone_size: -
d_call: -
v_call: TRBV5-4
j_call: TRBJ2-5
cdr3_nt: TGTGCCAGCAGGTCGTTGACAGGCTCTCAAGAGACCCAGTACTTC
cdr3_aa: CASRSLTGSQETQYF

clone_size: -
d_call: -
v_call: TRBV6-5
j_call: TRBJ2-5
cdr3_nt: TGTGCCAGCAGGTCAGACAGGGACGGAGGGGAGACCCAGTACTTC
cdr3_aa: CASRSDRDGGETQYF

clone_size: -
d_call: -
v_call: TRBV6-6
j_call: TRBJ2-4
cdr3_nt: TGTGCCAGCGGCAAGTTAGCCAAAAACATTCAGTACTTC
cdr3_aa: CASGKLAKNIQYF

clone_size: -
d_call: -
v_call: TRBV13
j_call: TRBJ2-7
cdr3_nt: TGTGCCAGCAGCCCCGGGACAAGGGAGCAGTACTTC
cdr3_aa: CASSPGTREQYF

clone_size: few
d_call: TRBD1
v_call: TRBV5-8
j_call: TRBJ1-2
cdr3_nt: TGTGCCAGCAGCCGACAGGGTTCAAACTATGGCTACACCTTC
cdr3_aa: CASSRQGSNYGYTF

clone_size: -
d_call: -
v_call: TRBV1
j_call: TRBJ2-3
cdr3_nt: TGCACCAGCAGCCGCGGGACAGCAGTCACAGATACGCAGTATTTT
cdr3_aa: CTSSRGTAVTDTQYF

clone_size: few
d_call: -
v_call: TRBV6-6
j_call: TRBJ1-2
cdr3_nt: TGTGCCAGCAGACGGACAGATTTATATGGCTACACCTTC
cdr3_aa: CASRRTDLYGYTF

clone_size: -
d_call: TRBD1
v_call: TRBV6-1
j_call: TRBJ1-2
cdr3_nt: TGTGCCAGCAGTGAAGGGACAGGGTTATATGGCTACACCTTC
cdr3_aa: CASSEGTGLYGYTF

clone_size: -
d_call: TRBD2
v_call: TRBV30
j_call: TRBJ2-1
cdr3_nt: TGTGCCTGGAGTCAAGGCGGGGGGGAAGGTGAGCAGTTCTTC
cdr3_aa: CAWSQGGGEGEQFF

clone_size: -
d_call: TRBD1
v_call: TRBV7-9
j_call: TRBJ1-2
cdr3_nt: TGTGCCAGCAGCTTAGGGGACAGCCAAGACTATGGCTACACCTTC
cdr3_aa: CASSLGDSQDYGYTF

clone_size: -
d_call: TRBD1
v_call: TRBV7-6
j_call: TRBJ2-5
cdr3_nt: TGTGCCAGCAGCCTCCGGGACAGGGGTCGGACCCAGTACTTC
cdr3_aa: CASSLRDRGRTQYF

clone_size: -
d_call: -
v_call: TRBV6-5
j_call: TRBJ1-1
cdr3_nt: TGTGCCAGCAGTTACTCACGGGGGGCTCAGAACACTGAAGCTTTCTTT
cdr3_aa: CASSYSRGAQNTEAFF

clone_size: few
d_call: TRBD1
v_call: TRBV6-1
j_call: TRBJ1-2
cdr3_nt: TGTGCCAGCAGTGAAGATCCGGGACAGGGAAGTCATGGCTACACCTTC
cdr3_aa: CASSEDPGQGSHGYTF

clone_size: -
d_call: TRBD1
v_call: TRBV2
j_call: TRBJ2-6
cdr3_nt: TGTGCCAGCAGTCCGGGGACAGGGAGATCTGGGGCCAACGTCCTGACTTTC
cdr3_aa: CASSPGTGRSGANVLTF

clone_size: few
d_call: TRBD2
v_call: TRBV7-9
j_call: TRBJ2-7
cdr3_nt: TGTGCCAGCAGCAATCCCGGGGGGGTAGCCCACGAGCAGTACTTC
cdr3_aa: CASSNPGGVAHEQYF

clone_size: once
d_call: -
v_call: TRBV2
j_call: TRBJ1-5
cdr3_nt: TGTGCCAGCAACGGGAGGAATCAGCCCCAGCATTTT
cdr3_aa: CASNGRNQPQHF

clone_size: -
d_call: TRBD1
v_call: TRBV7-2
j_call: TRBJ1-1
cdr3_nt: TGTGCCAGCATCCGACAGGGAGAAGGCACTGAAGCTTTCTTT
cdr3_aa: CASIRQGEGTEAFF

clone_size: -
d_call: TRBD2
v_call: TRBV5-4
j_call: TRBJ2-3
cdr3_nt: TGTGCCAGCAGCTTCCGACTAGCGGGGCCTACTAGCACAGATACGCAGTATTTT
cdr3_aa: CASSFRLAGPTSTDTQYF

clone_size: -
d_call: -
v_call: TRBV5-5
j_call: TRBJ1-1
cdr3_nt: TGTGCCAGCAGCTTGTTAGACTTGAACACTGAAGCTTTCTTT
cdr3_aa: CASSLLDLNTEAFF

clone_size: once
d_call: TRBD1
v_call: TRBV7-8
j_call: TRBJ1-5
cdr3_nt: TGTGCCAGCAGCCTTGACAGGGATCAGCCCCAGCATTTT
cdr3_aa: CASSLDRDQPQHF

clone_size: -
d_call: -
v_call: TRBV5-1
j_call: TRBJ1-2
cdr3_nt: TGCGCCAGCAGCTTCCGGGACACCACTAACTATGGCTACACCTTC
cdr3_aa: CASSFRDTTNYGYTF

clone_size: -
d_call: -
v_call: TRBV9
j_call: TRBJ1-1
cdr3_nt: TGTGCCAGCAGCGTAGGCTCGACACCGAACACTGAAGCTTTCTTT
cdr3_aa: CASSVGSTPNTEAFF

clone_size: few
d_call: TRBD2
v_call: TRBV27
j_call: TRBJ2-7
cdr3_nt: TGTGCCAGCAGTTTAGCTAGCGGGGGGTCCTACGAGCAGTACTTC
cdr3_aa: CASSLASGGSYEQYF

clone_size: -
d_call: TRBD2
v_call: TRBV5-1
j_call: TRBJ2-2
cdr3_nt: TGCGCCAGCAGCTTGTTTCAGGCGGGGGGAAAGACCGGGGAGCTGTTTTTT
cdr3_aa: CASSLFQAGGKTGELFF

clone_size: few
d_call: -
v_call: TRBV28
j_call: TRBJ2-7
cdr3_nt: TGTGCCAGCAACCACAGGGTAAGGGACGAGCAGTACTTC
cdr3_aa: CASNHRVRDEQYF

clone_size: few
d_call: -
v_call: TRBV6-5
j_call: TRBJ1-3
cdr3_nt: TGTGCCAGCAGGCAGGGCTCTGGAAACACCATATATTTT
cdr3_aa: CASRQGSGNTIYF

clone_size: -
d_call: -
v_call: TRBV5-1
j_call: TRBJ1-5
cdr3_nt: TGCGCCAGCAGCCCGGTGGGGGGTGGTCAGCCCCAGCATTTT
cdr3_aa: CASSPVGGGQPQHF

clone_size: few
d_call: -
v_call: TRBV10-3
j_call: TRBJ1-1
cdr3_nt: TGTGCCATCAGTGATCGCAGTGCGAACACTGAAGCTTTCTTT
cdr3_aa: CAISDRSANTEAFF

clone_size: -
d_call: -
v_call: TRBV5-3
j_call: TRBJ1-5
cdr3_nt: TGTGCCAGAAGCTTGGGACAGCTCACGGGTCAGCCCCCGCATTTT
cdr3_aa: CARSLGQLTGQPPHF

clone_size: -
d_call: -
v_call: TRBV5-1
j_call: TRBJ1-1
cdr3_nt: TGCGCCAGCAGCCCCCGGTCCGGGGAGGTGAACACTGAAGCTTTCTTT
cdr3_aa: CASSPRSGEVNTEAFF